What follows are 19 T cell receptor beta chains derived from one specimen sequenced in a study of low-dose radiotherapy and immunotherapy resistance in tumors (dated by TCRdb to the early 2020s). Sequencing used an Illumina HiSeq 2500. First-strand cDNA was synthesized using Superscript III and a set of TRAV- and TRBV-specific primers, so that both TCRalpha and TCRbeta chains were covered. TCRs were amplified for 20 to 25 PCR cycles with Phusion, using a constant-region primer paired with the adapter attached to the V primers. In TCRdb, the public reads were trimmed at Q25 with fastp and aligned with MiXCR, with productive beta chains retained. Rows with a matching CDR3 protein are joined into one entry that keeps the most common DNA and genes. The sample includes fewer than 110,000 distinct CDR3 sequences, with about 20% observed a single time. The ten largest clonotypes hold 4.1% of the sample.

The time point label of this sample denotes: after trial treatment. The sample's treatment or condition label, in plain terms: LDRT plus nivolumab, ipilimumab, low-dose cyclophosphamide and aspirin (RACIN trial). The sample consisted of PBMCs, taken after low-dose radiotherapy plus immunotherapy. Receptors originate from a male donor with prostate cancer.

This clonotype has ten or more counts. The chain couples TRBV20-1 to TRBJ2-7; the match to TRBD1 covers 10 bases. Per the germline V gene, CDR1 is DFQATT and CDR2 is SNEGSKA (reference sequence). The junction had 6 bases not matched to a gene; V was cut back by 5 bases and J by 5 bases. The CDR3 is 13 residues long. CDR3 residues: CSAPPGQGNEQYF. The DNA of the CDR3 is TGCAGTGCTCCACCGGGACAGGGGAACGAGCAGTACTTC.

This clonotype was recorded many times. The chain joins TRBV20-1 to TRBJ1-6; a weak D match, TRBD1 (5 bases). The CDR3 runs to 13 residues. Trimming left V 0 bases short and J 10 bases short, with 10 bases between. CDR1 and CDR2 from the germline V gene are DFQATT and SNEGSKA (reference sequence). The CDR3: CSAREQGTSPLHF. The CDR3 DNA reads TGCAGTGCTAGAGAGCAGGGCACCTCACCCCTCCACTTT.

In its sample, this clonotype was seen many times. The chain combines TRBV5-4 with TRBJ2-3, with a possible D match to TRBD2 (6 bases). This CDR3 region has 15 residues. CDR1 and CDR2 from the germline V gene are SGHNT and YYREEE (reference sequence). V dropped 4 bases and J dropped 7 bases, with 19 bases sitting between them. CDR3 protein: CASSLDLYGGYTQYF. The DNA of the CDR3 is TGTGCCAGCAGCCTGGACCTTTACGGGGGATATACGCAGTATTTT.

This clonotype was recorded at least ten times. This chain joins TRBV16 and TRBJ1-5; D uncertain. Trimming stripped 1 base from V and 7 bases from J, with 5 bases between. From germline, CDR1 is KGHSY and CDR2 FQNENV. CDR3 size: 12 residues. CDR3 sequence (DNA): TGTGCCAGCAGCCAATGGCGCCAGCCCCAGCATTTT. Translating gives CASSQWRQPQHF.

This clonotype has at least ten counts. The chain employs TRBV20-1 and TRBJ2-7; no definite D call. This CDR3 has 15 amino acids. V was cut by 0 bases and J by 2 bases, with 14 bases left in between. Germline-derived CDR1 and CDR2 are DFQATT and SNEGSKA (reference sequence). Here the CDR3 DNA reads TGCAGTGCTAGAGATAGAAGACATTTCCCCTACGAGCAGTACTTC. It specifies CSARDRRHFPYEQYF.

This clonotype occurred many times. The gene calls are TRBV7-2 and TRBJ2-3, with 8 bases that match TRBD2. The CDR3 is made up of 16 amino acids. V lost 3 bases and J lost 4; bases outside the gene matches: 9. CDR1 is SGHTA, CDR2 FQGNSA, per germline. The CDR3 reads CASSFRGGELADTQYF. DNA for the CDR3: TGTGCCAGCAGCTTTCGGGGGGGGGAATTGGCAGATACGCAGTATTTT.

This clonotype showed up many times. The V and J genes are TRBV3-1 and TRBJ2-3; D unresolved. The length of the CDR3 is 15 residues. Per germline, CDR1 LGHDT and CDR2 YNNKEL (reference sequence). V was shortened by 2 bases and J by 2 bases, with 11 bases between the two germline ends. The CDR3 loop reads CASSQSGSVTDTQYF. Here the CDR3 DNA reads TGTGCCAGCAGCCAATCGGGCTCCGTCACAGATACGCAGTATTTT.

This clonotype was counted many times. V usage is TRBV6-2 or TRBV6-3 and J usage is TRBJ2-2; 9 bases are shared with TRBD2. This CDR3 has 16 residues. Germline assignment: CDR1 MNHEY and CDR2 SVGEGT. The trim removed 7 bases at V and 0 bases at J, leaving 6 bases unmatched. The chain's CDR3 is CASTPSGVTNTGELFF. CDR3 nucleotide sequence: TGTGCCAGCACCCCTAGCGGGGTAACGAACACCGGGGAGCTGTTTTTT.

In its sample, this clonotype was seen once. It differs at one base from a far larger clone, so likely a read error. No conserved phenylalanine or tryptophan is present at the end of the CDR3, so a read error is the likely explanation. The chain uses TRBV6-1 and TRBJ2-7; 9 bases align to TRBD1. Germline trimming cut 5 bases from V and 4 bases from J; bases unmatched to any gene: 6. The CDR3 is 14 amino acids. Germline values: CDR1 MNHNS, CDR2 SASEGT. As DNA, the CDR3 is TGTGCCAGCAGTTCGACAGGGGGGAGGTACGAGCAGTACTTA. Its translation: CASSSTGGRYEQYL.

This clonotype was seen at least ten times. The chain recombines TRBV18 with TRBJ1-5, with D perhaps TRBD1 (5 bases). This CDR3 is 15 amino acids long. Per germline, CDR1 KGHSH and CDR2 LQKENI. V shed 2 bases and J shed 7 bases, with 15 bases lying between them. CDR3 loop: CASSPSTDVGQPQHF. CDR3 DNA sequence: TGTGCCAGCTCACCATCGACAGACGTTGGACAGCCCCAGCATTTT.

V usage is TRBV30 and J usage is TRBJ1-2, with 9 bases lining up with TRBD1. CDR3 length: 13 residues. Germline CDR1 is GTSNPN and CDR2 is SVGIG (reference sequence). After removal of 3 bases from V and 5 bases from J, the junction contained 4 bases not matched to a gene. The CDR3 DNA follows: TGTGCCTGGAGGGACAGGGGCACTTATGGCTACACCTTC. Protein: CAWRDRGTYGYTF.

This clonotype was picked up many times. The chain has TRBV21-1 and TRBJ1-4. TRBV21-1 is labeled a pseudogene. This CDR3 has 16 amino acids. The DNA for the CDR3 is TGTGCCAGCAGTCCTCGGGGAAGAACAACTAATGAAAAACTGTTTTTT. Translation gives CASSPRGRTTNEKLFF.

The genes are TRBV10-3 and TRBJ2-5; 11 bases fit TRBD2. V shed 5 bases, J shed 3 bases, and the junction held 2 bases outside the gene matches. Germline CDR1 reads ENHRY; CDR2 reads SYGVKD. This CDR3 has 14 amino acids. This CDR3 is CAISPTSGEETQYF. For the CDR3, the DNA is TGTGCCATCAGTCCGACTAGCGGGGAAGAGACCCAGTACTTC.

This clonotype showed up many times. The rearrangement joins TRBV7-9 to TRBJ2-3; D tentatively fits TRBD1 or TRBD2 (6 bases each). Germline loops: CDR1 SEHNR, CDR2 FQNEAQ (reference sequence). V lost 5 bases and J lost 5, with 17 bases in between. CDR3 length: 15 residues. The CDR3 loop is CASSGGPIGLDTQYF. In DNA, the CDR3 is TGTGCCAGCAGCGGGGGGCCTATAGGTCTAGATACGCAGTATTTT.

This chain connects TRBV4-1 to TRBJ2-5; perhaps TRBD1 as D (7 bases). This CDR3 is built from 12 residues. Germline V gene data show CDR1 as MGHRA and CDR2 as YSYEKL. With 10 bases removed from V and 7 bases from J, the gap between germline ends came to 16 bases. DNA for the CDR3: TGCGCCACCCCGGAGGGGGCCGGGACCCAGTACTTC. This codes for CATPEGAGTQYF.

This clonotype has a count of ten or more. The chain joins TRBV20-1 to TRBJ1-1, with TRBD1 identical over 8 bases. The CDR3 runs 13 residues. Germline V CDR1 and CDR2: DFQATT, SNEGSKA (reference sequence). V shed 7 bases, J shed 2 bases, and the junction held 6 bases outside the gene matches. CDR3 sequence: CSVYRGINTEAFF. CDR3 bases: TGCAGTGTTTACAGGGGGATAAACACTGAAGCTTTCTTT.

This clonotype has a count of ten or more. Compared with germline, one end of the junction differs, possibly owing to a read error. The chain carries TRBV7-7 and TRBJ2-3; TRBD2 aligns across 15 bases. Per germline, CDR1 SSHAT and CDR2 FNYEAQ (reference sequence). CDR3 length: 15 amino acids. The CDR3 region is CASSRTSGGVDTQYF. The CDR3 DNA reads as TGTGCTAGCAGCCGGACTAGCGGGGGGGTGGATACGCAGTATTTT.

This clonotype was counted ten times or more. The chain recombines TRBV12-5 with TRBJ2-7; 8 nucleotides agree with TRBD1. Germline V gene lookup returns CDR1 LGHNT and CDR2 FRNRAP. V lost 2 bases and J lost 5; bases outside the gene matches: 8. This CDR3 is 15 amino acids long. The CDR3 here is CASGLWTGQENEQYF. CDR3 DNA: TGTGCTAGTGGTTTGTGGACGGGACAGGAGAACGAGCAGTACTTC.

CDR3: CATSDLRGEQYF. Written as DNA, the CDR3 is TGTGCCACCAGTGATTTGAGGGGAGAGCAGTACTTC. The chain carries TRBV24-1 and TRBJ2-7; D possibly corresponds to TRBD1 (5 bases). Trimming removed 0 bases at V and 7 bases at J, with 6 bases between. Per the germline V gene, CDR1 is KGHDR and CDR2 is SFDVKD. The CDR3 is 12 residues long.